One sample yielded the 28 T cell receptor beta chains listed below, sequenced in a study of early T cells in non-severe SARS-CoV-2 infection. MiXCR was run by TCRdb on the 5' RACE reads, yielding one entry per CDR3 protein. In the table there are fewer than 75,000 distinct CDR3 sequences, roughly 18% of which are singletons. Sequencing was performed on whole blood, taken at baseline. These receptors came from an adult who was a healthcare worker with PCR-confirmed SARS-CoV-2 infection or an uninfected control (not recorded which).

The chain couples TRBV12-3 or TRBV12-4 to TRBJ2-7; 10 bases align to TRBD2. The length of the CDR3 is 15 residues. V trimming: 5 bases; J trimming: 10 bases; junction bases outside the gene matches: 14. CDR3 sequence reads: CASSQRTSGSGDQYF. CDR3 bases: TGTGCCAGCAGTCAACGGACTAGCGGATCGGGCGATCAGTACTTC.

This clonotype has only a few counts. The chain joins TRBV11-3 to TRBJ2-2; D unclear. The CDR3 covers 15 residues. The germline gives CDR1 SGHNT, CDR2 YENEEA. Trimming removed 0 bases at V and 6 bases at J, with 11 bases between. As DNA, the CDR3 is TGTGCCAGCAGCTTAGAACACGGAACGGCCGGGGAGCTGTTTTTT. It translates to CASSLEHGTAGELFF. Together with reference TRBV11-3 and TRBJ2-2, the CDR3 gives the full variable domain: EAGVVQSPRYKIIEKKQPVAFWCNPISGHNTLYWYLQNLGQGPELLIRYENEEAVDDSQLPKDRFSAERLKGVDSTLKIQPAELGDSAVYLCASSLEHGTAGELFFGEGSRLTVL.

V gene TRBV4-2 combines with J gene TRBJ2-7; TRBD1 aligns across 8 bases. With V trimmed by 3 bases and J by 3 bases, 10 bases remained unmatched. This CDR3 has 16 amino acids. CDR1 LGHNA and CDR2 YNFKEQ come from the germline V gene. The CDR3 protein is CASSQPPGQVSYEQYF. CDR3 nucleotides: TGTGCCAGCAGCCAGCCACCGGGACAGGTGAGCTACGAGCAGTACTTC.

This clonotype was seen only once. V usage is TRBV5-4 and J usage is TRBJ2-1, with 8 bases fitting TRBD2. After removal of 0 bases from V and 10 bases from J, the junction contained 3 bases not matched to a gene. The CDR3 has 13 amino acids. CDR1 and CDR2 from the germline V gene are SGHNT and YYREEE (reference sequence). In nucleotides, the CDR3 is TGTGCCAGCAGCTTGGGGACTAGCCCCGAGCAGTTCTTC. Translated: CASSLGTSPEQFF.

The genes are TRBV6-1 and TRBJ2-2; 12 bases line up with TRBD2. V lost 6 bases to trimming and J lost 3 bases; unmatched junction nucleotides: 5. Germline-derived CDR1 and CDR2 are MNHNS and SASEGT. The CDR3 covers 16 residues. The CDR3 DNA is TGTGCCAGCAGCCCTAGCGGGGGGGCTTACACCGGGGAGCTGTTTTTT. Translating gives CASSPSGGAYTGELFF.

The genes are TRBV20-1 and TRBJ2-7, with D perhaps matching TRBD2 (5 bases). In germline, CDR1 is DFQATT, CDR2 SNEGSKA (reference sequence). This CDR3 has 14 amino acids. Between the trimmed V and J ends, which lost 3 bases and 5 bases, there was a span of 17 bases. For the CDR3, the DNA is TGCAGTGCTAGCGAGGAGGAGAATAGCCACGAGCAGTACTTC. It codes for CSASEEENSHEQYF.

The sample holds a few counts of this clonotype. The chain joins TRBV14 to TRBJ2-5, with a weak D call TRBD1 (6 bases). Germline V lookup: CDR1 SGHDN, CDR2 FVKESK. The CDR3 extends over 16 amino acids. V was pared by 2 bases and J by 2 bases, with 15 bases between. The CDR3 nucleotides read TGTGCCAGCAGCCAATTGTCTGGACAGCAACAAGAGACCCAGTACTTC. Encoded protein: CASSQLSGQQQETQYF.

This clonotype was detected a few times. CDR3 amino acids: CASSQNSRGEQYF. The CDR3 DNA reads TGTGCCAGCAGCCAAAACTCAAGAGGCGAGCAGTACTTC. V gene TRBV11-2 combines with J gene TRBJ2-7; D gene unclear. V was trimmed by 5 bases and J by 6 bases, leaving 14 bases between them. The CDR3 totals 13 residues. Looked up from germline, CDR1 is SGHAT and CDR2 is FQNNGV.

In this sample, this clonotype turned up many times. The rearrangement joins TRBV25-1 to TRBJ2-2, with 9 bases that match TRBD1. Germline values: CDR1 MGHDK, CDR2 SYGVNS. The length of the CDR3 is 16 residues. J gave up 5 bases and V 6 bases, and 10 bases lay outside the gene matches. CDR3 loop: CASSYSGTGSTGELFF. The DNA of the CDR3 is TGTGCCAGCAGCTACTCTGGGACAGGGTCAACCGGGGAGCTGTTTTTT.

In its sample, this clonotype was seen once. At one end the junction does not follow the germline gene, possibly because of a read error. This rearrangement joins TRBV20-1 to TRBJ2-7, with a possible D match to TRBD2 (6 bases). The CDR3 contains 17 residues. Germline loops: CDR1 DFQATT, CDR2 SNEGSKA (reference sequence). CDR3 coding DNA: TGCAGTGCTAGAGATCCTGAACTAGCTTTTGCAAGCTACGAGCTGTACTTC. This codes for CSARDPELAFASYELYF.

The chain carries TRBV12-3 or TRBV12-4 and TRBJ1-6; a possible D gene is TRBD1 (5 bases). The CDR3 runs to 14 residues. Between the trimmed V and J ends, which lost 8 bases and 6 bases, there was a span of 14 bases. In DNA form, the CDR3 reads TGTGCCAGCGGTAGACAGCTAAGTAATTCACCCCTCCACTTT. Its translation is CASGRQLSNSPLHF.

The gene calls are TRBV5-1 and TRBJ1-2; 7 bases fit TRBD1. CDR3 length: 15 residues. V was clipped by 4 bases and J by 7 bases; unmatched bases: 13. Germline V lookup: CDR1 SGHRS, CDR2 YFSETQ. The CDR3 spells CASSQSGQVGSGYTF. DNA of the CDR3: TGCGCCAGCAGCCAAAGTGGACAGGTTGGTTCTGGCTACACCTTC.

This clonotype came up a few times. V usage is TRBV7-9 and J usage is TRBJ2-1; D unresolved. The ends were cut back, 2 bases at V and 0 bases at J, with 11 bases in the middle. Germline V gene sequence: CDR1 SEHNR, CDR2 FQNEAQ (reference sequence). The CDR3 has 16 amino acids. As DNA, the CDR3 is TGTGCCAGCAGCTTAAGTCCCGGAAGCTCCTACAATGAGCAGTTCTTC. Its translation: CASSLSPGSSYNEQFF.

This clonotype came up a few times. This CDR3 is CASSQGLAEETQYF. CDR3 coding DNA: TGTGCCAGCAGCCAAGGGCTAGCGGAAGAGACCCAGTACTTC. The V and J genes are TRBV7-2 and TRBJ2-5; 7 bases are a match to TRBD2. The V and J ends lost 5 bases and 3 bases, in that order; junction bases with no gene match: 6. Per germline, CDR1 SGHTA and CDR2 FQGNSA. The CDR3 has 14 residues.

The chain carries TRBV21-1 and TRBJ2-7; no check of the table's D call, TRBD1, against the DNA was made. TRBV21-1 constitutes a pseudogene. This CDR3 contains 15 residues. Written as DNA, the CDR3 is TGTGCCAGCAGCAGTGAACCGGGACAGGGGCCCGAGCAGTACTTC. Translated: CASSSEPGQGPEQYF.

This clonotype showed up just a few times. The chain combines TRBV27 with TRBJ1-6, with unresolved D. The V end lost 8 bases, the J end lost 0 bases, and 14 bases lay between the germline ends. In germline, CDR1 is MNHEY, CDR2 SMNVEV (reference sequence). The CDR3 is 16 amino acids. CDR3 coding DNA: TGTGCCAGCGCTCGGACTTTCAGCTCCTATAATTCACCCCTCCACTTT. This codes for CASARTFSSYNSPLHF.

J is TRBJ1-4 and V is TRBV7-9; 7 bases align to TRBD1. Germline trimming cut 1 base from V and 7 bases from J; bases unmatched to any gene: 15. This CDR3 has 18 residues. Looked up from germline, CDR1 is SEHNR and CDR2 is FQNEAQ (reference sequence). CDR3 DNA sequence: TGTGCCAGCAGCTTAGGGCCCACGGCAGGGGGGATTAGTGAAAAACTGTTTTTT. Its protein is CASSLGPTAGGISEKLFF. Drawing the rest from reference TRBV7-9 and TRBJ1-4, the complete variable domain is DTGVSQNPRHKITKRGQNVTFRCDPISEHNRLYWYRQTLGQGPEFLTYFQNEAQLEKSRLLSDRFSAERPKGSFSTLEIQRTEQGDSAMYLCASSLGPTAGGISEKLFFGSGTQLSVL.

This clonotype ranks as medium-sized. CDR3 sequence (DNA): TGCAGTGCTAGAGATTGGTCGGGAGAGGACACCGGGGAGCTGTTTTTT. Encoded protein: CSARDWSGEDTGELFF. The chain links TRBV20-1 to TRBJ2-2, with D tentatively TRBD2 (6 bases). Trimming removed 0 bases at V and 3 bases at J, with 14 bases between. This CDR3 has 16 amino acids. Germline CDR1 is DFQATT and CDR2 is SNEGSKA (reference sequence).

This clonotype was counted between two and nine times. The genes are TRBV19 and TRBJ1-5, with 9 bases identical to TRBD1. In germline, CDR1 is LNHDA, CDR2 SQIVND (reference sequence). Losses at the gene ends were 4 bases for V and 6 bases for J; bases not matched to a gene: 10. The CDR3 is made up of 16 amino acids. CDR3 region: CASSNLGGQGGQPQHF. CDR3 coding DNA: TGTGCCAGTAGTAACCTCGGGGGACAGGGAGGTCAGCCCCAGCATTTT.

The DNA for the CDR3 is TGTGCCAGCAGTGAAGGGACAGATAAAAACATTCAGTACTTC. Its protein is CASSEGTDKNIQYF. The V call is TRBV6-1, the J call TRBJ2-4, with a weak D call TRBD1 (6 bases). The CDR3 runs to 14 residues. CDR1 and CDR2 (germline): MNHNS, SASEGT. The V gene lost 1 base and the J gene lost 4 bases, with 8 bases spanning the gap.

The chain links TRBV6-5 to TRBJ2-2; no definite D call. Germline V CDR1 and CDR2: MNHEY, SVGAGI. The ends were cut back, 2 bases at V and 4 bases at J, with 8 bases in the middle. The CDR3 sequence is 14 residues long. CDR3 in DNA: TGTGCCAGCAGTTACAGCCAAATCACCGGGGAGCTGTTTTTT. Residues: CASSYSQITGELFF.

The chain links TRBV7-2 to TRBJ1-6; no definite D call. Trimming stripped 1 base from V and 4 bases from J, with 2 bases between. This CDR3 region has 13 residues. The V gene's germline CDR1 is SGHTA and CDR2 FQGNSA. The CDR3 DNA reads as TGTGCCAGCAGCTTAGTATATAATTCACCCCTCCACTTT. It translates to CASSLVYNSPLHF.

This sequence joins TRBV9 and TRBJ2-7; D perhaps matches TRBD1 (6 bases). CDR3 length: 15 amino acids. V lost 1 base and J 1 base, leaving 12 bases between the germline ends. The germline V gene encodes CDR1 SGDLS and CDR2 YYNGEE. For the CDR3, the DNA is TGTGCCAGCAGCGTAAGAGGGGACAAGTCCTACGAGCAGTACTTC. The encoded protein is CASSVRGDKSYEQYF.

The chain carries TRBV5-5 and TRBJ1-6; D remains unclear. The germline CDR1 and CDR2 sequences are SGHKS and YYEKEE (reference sequence). The germline V and J ends were trimmed by 4 bases and 7 bases, with 6 bases remaining between them. This CDR3 comprises 12 residues. The CDR3 protein is CASSRSNSPLHF. Here the CDR3 DNA reads TGTGCCAGCAGCCGCTCCAATTCACCCCTCCACTTT.

This clonotype appeared many times. This rearrangement joins TRBV29-1 to TRBJ2-7, with 7 bases that match TRBD1. Germline-derived CDR1 and CDR2 are SQVTM and ANQGSEA. The CDR3 is made up of 14 amino acids. V shed 7 bases, J shed 2 bases, and the junction held 11 bases outside the gene matches. CDR3 region: CSAQLGQDTYEQYF. As DNA, the CDR3 is TGCAGCGCCCAGCTCGGACAGGACACCTACGAGCAGTACTTC.

A single count supports this clonotype. A much larger clone is a single base away; this may be a read error. The J gene is TRBJ1-1, the V gene TRBV12-5; TRBD1 matches at 7 bases. The germline V gene encodes CDR1 LGHNT and CDR2 FRNRAP. Losses at the gene ends were 6 bases for V and 0 bases for J; bases not matched to a gene: 1. CDR3 size: 13 residues. CDR3 sequence reads: CASGGQLNTEAFF. The DNA of the CDR3 is TGTGCTAGTGGGGGACAGCTGAACACTGAAGCTTTCTTT.

This clonotype was seen a handful of times. The gene calls are TRBV11-3 and TRBJ2-7; TRBD1 or TRBD2 may be the D gene (5 bases each). V lost 2 bases and J 2 bases, leaving 13 bases between the germline ends. Germline CDR1 reads SGHNT; CDR2 reads YENEEA. The CDR3 is 15 residues long. This CDR3 reads CASSLRTGPTYEQYF. The CDR3 coding sequence is TGTGCCAGCAGCTTACGTACGGGACCTACCTACGAGCAGTACTTC. Drawing the rest from reference TRBV11-3 and TRBJ2-7, the complete variable domain is EAGVVQSPRYKIIEKKQPVAFWCNPISGHNTLYWYLQNLGQGPELLIRYENEEAVDDSQLPKDRFSAERLKGVDSTLKIQPAELGDSAVYLCASSLRTGPTYEQYFGPGTRLTVT.

The chain uses TRBV5-1 and TRBJ2-1, with a tentative D call TRBD2 (7 bases). Germline V CDR1 and CDR2: SGHRS, YFSETQ. Trimming took 0 bases from V and 0 from J, leaving 13 bases between them. The CDR3 spans 17 residues. The CDR3 DNA sequence: TGCGCCAGCAGCTTGGCGGGCGGGGGCGTCTCCTACAATGAGCAGTTCTTC. Its translation: CASSLAGGGVSYNEQFF.